These 32 T cell receptor beta chains were sequenced from one sample in a study of Ad26.COV2.S vaccination and SARS-CoV-2 variants. Profiling relied on immunoSEQ multiplex PCR, and the TCRdb table lists in-frame clones only, not all of them. The sample gives a few hundred thousand clones, around 91% of which show up once; 4.3% is in the top ten. Treatment noted: around 19 received Ad26.COV2.S at low or high dose, single or two shots; about 5 received placebo; per-sample allocation not given. Repertoires come from day 63 after the first vaccine or placebo injection. The sequencing used peripheral blood, collected in a trial of Ad26.COV2.S vaccine versus placebo. The origin of the receptors is a person between 18 and 59 years old who received the Ad26.COV2.S COVID-19 vaccine or a placebo.

This clone occurred once. The rearrangement uses TRBV7-2 and TRBJ2-3; D uncertain. V was shortened by 4 bases and J by 4 bases, with 9 bases between the two germline ends. The CDR3 sequence is 13 residues long. The germline gives CDR1 SGHTA, CDR2 FQGNSA. For the CDR3, the DNA is TGTGCCAGCAGCTCGACCTCCGCAGATACGCAGTATTTT. Translating it yields CASSSTSADTQYF.

The chain uses TRBV18 and TRBJ1-1; 9 bases align to TRBD1. CDR3 length: 14 amino acids. CDR1 and CDR2 from the germline V gene are KGHSH and LQKENI. V shed 6 bases and J 4 bases; nucleotides not matched to a gene: 6. The CDR3 loop reads CASSRQGVGTEAFF. In DNA form, the CDR3 reads TGTGCCAGCTCCCGACAGGGGGTCGGCACTGAAGCTTTCTTT.

V and J are TRBV30 and TRBJ1-5, with D possibly matching TRBD1 (5 bases). Trimming stripped 2 bases from V and 2 bases from J, with 7 bases between. Germline values: CDR1 GTSNPN, CDR2 SVGIG (reference sequence). The CDR3 runs to 13 residues. DNA for the CDR3: TGTGCCTGGAGTCAGGGTGGCAATCAGCCCCAGCATTTT. Residues: CAWSQGGNQPQHF.

The V gene is TRBV6-2 or TRBV6-3, the J gene TRBJ2-3, with D possibly matching TRBD2 (6 bases). There are 18 residues in the CDR3. The V end lost 0 bases, the J end lost 0 bases, and 16 bases lay between the germline ends. Looked up from germline, CDR1 is MNHEY and CDR2 is SVGEGT. The DNA of the CDR3 is TGTGCCAGCAGTTACTCGACCGGACTAAAGACGAGCACAGATACGCAGTATTTT. Amino acids: CASSYSTGLKTSTDTQYF.

The rearrangement joins TRBV5-6 to TRBJ1-2; maybe TRBD1 (5 bases). There are 15 residues in the CDR3. Per the germline V gene, CDR1 is SGHDT and CDR2 is YYEEEE. The germline V and J ends were trimmed by 4 bases and 5 bases, with 18 bases remaining between them. CDR3 nucleotide sequence: TGTGCCAGCAGCCAACCAGAAGGGGCCGGGTATGGCTACACCTTC. It codes for CASSQPEGAGYGYTF.

Comments on this clone: The same CDR3 also results from other DNA sequences found in this sample. The chain combines TRBV12-3 or TRBV12-4 with TRBJ1-2, with D unclear. The CDR3 is 13 amino acids. The germline V and J ends were trimmed by 1 base and 6 bases, with 9 bases remaining between them. CDR3 residues: CASSLGTADGYTF. CDR3 DNA sequence: TGTGCCAGCAGTTTAGGGACGGCAGATGGCTACACCTTC.

The V and J genes are TRBV29-1 and TRBJ2-1; D gene uncertain. V lost 4 bases, J lost 8 bases, and 9 bases lay in between. The CDR3 contains 11 residues. The germline V gene encodes CDR1 SQVTM and CDR2 ANQGSEA. CDR3 nucleotide sequence: TGCAGCGTTGCTCGAAGGGATGAGCAGTTCTTC. Its translation: CSVARRDEQFF.

The chain carries TRBV29-1 and TRBJ1-2; TRBD1 matches at 10 bases. The CDR3 has 13 amino acids. Looked up from germline, CDR1 is SQVTM and CDR2 is ANQGSEA. Losses at the gene ends were 5 bases for V and 2 bases for J; bases not matched to a gene: 2. CDR3 residues: CSVRQGANYGYTF. The CDR3 region has the DNA TGCAGCGTTAGACAGGGGGCGAACTATGGCTACACCTTC.

Only a few counts were recorded for this clone. The V and J genes are TRBV5-4 and TRBJ1-2; D gene ambiguous. The V gene's germline CDR1 is SGHNT and CDR2 YYREEE (reference sequence). This CDR3 contains 13 residues. Trimming stripped 0 bases from V and 10 bases from J, with 13 bases between. Here the CDR3 reads CASSLAGRPIYTF. Here the CDR3 DNA reads TGTGCCAGCAGCTTGGCGGGCAGGCCTATCTACACCTTC.

The chain has TRBV28 and TRBJ1-5; D ambiguous. Germline values: CDR1 MDHEN, CDR2 SYDVKM. Trimming removed 3 bases from V and 3 bases from J, with 6 bases in between. The CDR3 has 13 residues. The CDR3 sequence: CASSLAVNQPQHF. CDR3 coding DNA: TGTGCCAGCAGTTTGGCAGTCAATCAGCCCCAGCATTTT.

The chain links TRBV7-3 to TRBJ2-2; D gene unclear. In germline, CDR1 is SGHTA, CDR2 FQGTGA. The V and J ends lost 4 bases and 1 base respectively, with 4 bases between them. The CDR3 is 13 residues long. DNA for the CDR3: TGTGCCAGCAGCTGGGTGAACACCGGGGAGCTGTTTTTT. It specifies CASSWVNTGELFF.

This rearrangement joins TRBV24-1 to TRBJ2-7, with a weak D call TRBD2 (5 bases). Germline V lookup: CDR1 KGHDR, CDR2 SFDVKD. The CDR3 extends over 12 amino acids. V lost 5 bases and J 5 bases, leaving 9 bases between the germline ends. The CDR3, as DNA: TGTGCCACCAGTGCGGGATCGAACGAGCAGTACTTC. This gives the protein CATSAGSNEQYF.

V is TRBV5-1 and J is TRBJ2-7; D is perhaps TRBD2 (6 bases). Germline V gene sequence: CDR1 SGHRS, CDR2 YFSETQ. V lost 1 base and J lost 3, with 11 bases in between. This CDR3 is built from 14 residues. CDR3 DNA sequence: TGCGCCAGCAGCTTGTGGGGAGGTATCTACGAGCAGTACTTC. Translated: CASSLWGGIYEQYF.

The chain uses TRBV3-1 (or the pseudogene TRBV3-2) and TRBJ1-2; 8 positions agree with TRBD1. CDR3 length: 16 amino acids. Germline lookup yields CDR1 LGHDT and CDR2 YNNKEL (reference sequence). The V segment lost 1 base and the J segment 4 bases; nucleotides outside the gene matches: 8. CDR3 protein: CASSQAWDRTSYGYTF. The CDR3 DNA reads TGTGCCAGCAGCCAAGCCTGGGACAGGACCTCCTATGGCTACACCTTC.

The rearrangement joins TRBV6-2 or TRBV6-3 to TRBJ2-5; 9 nucleotides align to TRBD1. With V trimmed by 2 bases and J by 1 base, 20 bases remained unmatched. Germline V gene data show CDR1 as MNHEY and CDR2 as SVGEGT. This CDR3 region has 21 residues. Here the CDR3 reads CASSYHSRRQPGQGGQETQYF. DNA of the CDR3: TGTGCCAGCAGTTACCACTCGAGGAGGCAACCGGGACAGGGTGGCCAAGAGACCCAGTACTTC.

This chain connects TRBV2 to TRBJ2-7; D is unclear. CDR1 and CDR2 from the germline V gene are SNHLY and FYNNEI. V shed 3 bases and J shed 3 bases, with 12 bases lying between them. This CDR3 region has 14 residues. The CDR3 DNA reads TGTGCCAGCAGTGACTCAGGTGGGGTCTACGAGCAGTACTTC. Translated, it gives CASSDSGGVYEQYF.

This chain joins TRBV11-2 and TRBJ2-3; D unresolved. The V and J ends lost 1 base and 2 bases respectively, with 22 bases between them. This CDR3 spans 19 amino acids. Germline loops: CDR1 SGHAT, CDR2 FQNNGV. The CDR3 coding sequence is TGTGCCAGCAGCTTAGGGGGTCGTCAAGGGTGGCGTCCCACAGATACGCAGTATTTT. The encoded protein is CASSLGGRQGWRPTDTQYF.

The gene calls are TRBV20-1 and TRBJ1-5; no definite D call. Germline values: CDR1 DFQATT, CDR2 SNEGSKA (reference sequence). V was cut by 3 bases and J by 6 bases, with 9 bases left in between. The CDR3 extends over 12 amino acids. In DNA, the CDR3 is TGCAGTGCTAGTCGGGGAACTCAGCCCCAGCATTTT. Encoded protein: CSASRGTQPQHF.

The chain carries TRBV5-4 and TRBJ1-1; D is unresolved. This CDR3 contains 15 residues. CDR1 SGHNT and CDR2 YYREEE come from the germline V gene (reference sequence). V was pared by 0 bases and J by 2 bases, with 11 bases between. The CDR3 loop reads CASSLAPVSNTEAFF. The CDR3 DNA reads TGTGCCAGCAGCTTGGCCCCGGTTTCTAACACTGAAGCTTTCTTT.

V gene TRBV7-2 combines with J gene TRBJ2-3; possible D gene TRBD2, 6 bases. Trimming cost V 6 bases and J 0 bases, with 16 bases left between them. Per the germline V gene, CDR1 is SGHTA and CDR2 is FQGNSA. The CDR3 sequence is 16 residues long. The CDR3 region is CASSTTRRTSTDTQYF. CDR3 coding DNA: TGTGCCAGCAGTACGACTAGGAGGACTAGCACAGATACGCAGTATTTT.

V and J are TRBV2 and TRBJ2-1; the D is unclear. This CDR3 is 12 amino acids long. Germline V gene sequence: CDR1 SNHLY, CDR2 FYNNEI. V lost 6 bases, J lost 6 bases, and 9 bases lay in between. The CDR3 loop is CASRVGPNEQFF. CDR3 coding DNA: TGTGCCAGCAGGGTCGGGCCCAATGAGCAGTTCTTC.

This chain uses TRBV3-1 (or the pseudogene TRBV3-2) with TRBJ2-5; D is unresolved. V was shortened by 1 base and J by 1 base, with 7 bases between the two germline ends. The CDR3 is 14 amino acids. CDR1 is LGHDT and CDR2 is YNNKEL in the germline V gene (reference sequence). The CDR3 is CASSQGLSQETQYF. CDR3 DNA: TGTGCCAGCAGCCAAGGTCTATCCCAAGAGACCCAGTACTTC.

This clone was recorded once. The V call is TRBV14, the J call TRBJ1-5; D unresolved. The CDR3 is made up of 12 amino acids. The ends were cut back, 2 bases at V and 9 bases at J, with 8 bases in the middle. Germline V lookup: CDR1 SGHDN, CDR2 FVKESK. CDR3 in DNA: TGTGCCAGCAGCCAATTCTCTGGGCCCCAGCATTTT. It is translated as CASSQFSGPQHF.

This rearrangement joins TRBV5-1 to TRBJ2-1; D may match TRBD1 or TRBD2 (7 bases each). The ends were cut back, 2 bases at V and 3 bases at J, with 12 bases in the middle. The CDR3 covers 15 residues. In germline, CDR1 is SGHRS, CDR2 YFSETQ. This CDR3 is CASSFRGGSYNEQFF. In nucleotides, the CDR3 is TGCGCCAGCAGCTTCAGGGGGGGTAGCTACAATGAGCAGTTCTTC.

The CDR3 region is CASRPAPMGETQYF. The CDR3, as DNA: TGTGCCAGCAGGCCGGCACCCATGGGCGAGACCCAGTACTTC. J is TRBJ2-5 and V is TRBV28; D unclear. V gave up 6 bases and J gave up 5 bases, with 16 bases separating them. The germline V gene encodes CDR1 MDHEN and CDR2 SYDVKM. The CDR3 has 14 amino acids.

The rearrangement uses TRBV9 and TRBJ1-1, with TRBD1 as a possible D gene (5 bases). Germline CDR1 is SGDLS and CDR2 is YYNGEE. CDR3 length: 15 amino acids. The V end was cut by 5 bases, the J end by 3 bases, with 17 bases between. CDR3 amino acids: CASSLGHSGDTEAFF. The CDR3 region has the DNA TGTGCCAGCAGTCTCGGACACTCGGGTGACACTGAAGCTTTCTTT.

The V call is TRBV5-1, the J call TRBJ2-7; no clear D gene. Germline-derived CDR1 and CDR2 are SGHRS and YFSETQ. The germline V and J ends were trimmed by 0 bases and 4 bases, with 11 bases remaining between them. The CDR3 has 14 amino acids. The CDR3 loop is CASSLDRPPYEQYF. The CDR3 DNA follows: TGCGCCAGCAGCTTGGATCGACCCCCTTACGAGCAGTACTTC.

The gene calls are TRBV27 and TRBJ1-5, with D perhaps TRBD1 (5 bases). Between the trimmed V and J ends, which lost 3 bases and 6 bases, there was a span of 12 bases. The V gene's germline CDR1 is MNHEY and CDR2 SMNVEV (reference sequence). The CDR3 is 14 residues long. The CDR3 region is CASSLDPGGQPQHF. The CDR3 DNA is TGTGCCAGCAGTTTGGATCCCGGGGGTCAGCCCCAGCATTTT.

The chain carries TRBV10-3 and TRBJ2-2, with 8 bases lining up with TRBD2. The ends lost 0 bases at V and 3 bases at J; junction bases unmatched: 6. The CDR3 has 17 residues. In germline, CDR1 is ENHRY, CDR2 SYGVKD. CDR3 residues: CAISESNPGGDTGELFF. Here the CDR3 DNA reads TGTGCCATCAGTGAGTCGAATCCGGGAGGGGACACCGGGGAGCTGTTTTTT.

The chain is built from TRBV19 and TRBJ2-4, with no clear D. V was pared by 7 bases and J by 1 base, with 8 bases between. The germline V gene encodes CDR1 LNHDA and CDR2 SQIVND (reference sequence). This CDR3 contains 13 residues. CDR3: CASKAGAKNIQYF. CDR3 nucleotides: TGTGCCAGTAAGGCCGGGGCCAAAAACATTCAGTACTTC.

The gene calls are TRBV6-1 and TRBJ1-2; D not certain. There are 14 residues in the CDR3. Germline V CDR1 and CDR2: MNHNS, SASEGT. Trimming cost V 1 base and J 4 bases, with 10 bases left between them. The CDR3 DNA reads TGTGCCAGCAGTGAAGTTGAAGAAACCTATGGCTACACCTTC. As protein: CASSEVEETYGYTF.

The gene calls are TRBV11-2 and TRBJ1-4; no firm D call. V lost 1 base and J lost 3, with 12 bases in between. CDR3 length equals 16 residues. CDR1 and CDR2 from the germline V gene are SGHAT and FQNNGV. CDR3 amino acids: CASSLGAISANEKLFF. CDR3 DNA: TGTGCCAGCAGCTTAGGGGCCATCAGCGCTAATGAAAAACTGTTTTTT. Supplemented by reference TRBV11-2 and TRBJ1-4, the full variable domain reads EAGVAQSPRYKIIEKRQSVAFWCNPISGHATLYWYQQILGQGPKLLIQFQNNGVVDDSQLPKDRFSAERLKGVDSTLKIQPAKLEDSAVYLCASSLGAISANEKLFFGSGTQLSVL.